These 18 T cell receptor beta chains came from one sample sequenced in a study of CD8+CD57+ T cells in acquired aplastic anemia. For sequencing, patients were chosen who had shown expansion of CD8+CD57+ cells by flow cytometry. Profiles of TCR beta VDJ and CDR3 were generated from a genomic DNA template. TCRdb re-called the reads with MiXCR, one entry per CDR3 protein. The repertoire holds some 170,000 distinct CDR3 sequences, with around 50% as singletons. The sample was sorted CD4+, CD8+, or CD8+CD57+ T cells (not recorded which) from PBMCs. The receptor set was obtained from a human donor with aplastic anemia.

The chain employs TRBV6-1 and TRBJ2-1; 7 bases match TRBD2. Germline CDR1 MNHNS, CDR2 SASEGT. V lost 8 bases, J lost 4 bases, and 8 bases stayed unmatched. CDR3 length: 14 residues. The CDR3 DNA reads as TGTGCCAGCTGCCCGCGGGGGTTTTACAATGAGCAGTTCTTC. Encoded protein: CASCPRGFYNEQFF.

This clonotype was seen at least ten times. The chain is built from TRBV20-1 and TRBJ2-1; 8 nucleotides line up with TRBD2. The ends lost 5 bases at V and 2 bases at J; junction bases unmatched: 8. Germline CDR1 and CDR2: DFQATT and SNEGSKA (reference sequence). CDR3 size: 15 residues. CDR3 sequence reads: CSARGARGAYNEQFF. CDR3 nucleotides: TGCAGTGCTCGGGGGGCGCGGGGGGCCTACAATGAGCAGTTCTTC.

This clonotype was detected a few times. The J gene is TRBJ2-7, the V gene TRBV19; 7 bases map to TRBD1. This CDR3 has 15 amino acids. Trimming at V came to 5 bases and at J to 0 bases, leaving 7 bases not matched to a gene. CDR1 is LNHDA, CDR2 SQIVND, per germline (reference sequence). This CDR3 reads CASSVTGTDSYEQYF. The CDR3 DNA follows: TGTGCCAGTAGTGTGACCGGGACAGACTCCTACGAGCAGTACTTC. Full variable domain (remainder filled in from reference TRBV19 and TRBJ2-7): DGGITQSPKYLFRKEGQNVTLSCEQNLNHDAMYWYRQDPGQGLRLIYYSQIVNDFQKGDIAEGYSVSREKKESFPLTVTSAQKNPTAFYLCASSVTGTDSYEQYFGPGTRLTVT.

Points on this clonotype: Since a much larger clone is just one base distant, this may be a read error. The final CDR3 position lacks the conserved phenylalanine or tryptophan, pointing to a likely read error. The V gene is TRBV5-1, the J gene TRBJ2-2; the match to TRBD2 covers 7 bases. From germline, CDR1 is SGHRS and CDR2 YFSETQ. V was pared by 1 base and J by 3 bases, with 0 bases of the junction left unmatched. The CDR3 extends over 14 amino acids. In DNA form, the CDR3 reads TGCGCCAGCAGCTTGAGCGGGGACACCGGGGAGCTGTTTGTT. Translation: CASSLSGDTGELFV.

J is TRBJ1-2 and V is TRBV7-2; D is ambiguous. The CDR3 is 13 amino acids. Per germline, CDR1 SGHTA and CDR2 FQGNSA. V dropped 6 bases and J dropped 0 bases, with 8 bases sitting between them. This CDR3 is CASRSTTNYGYTF. CDR3 sequence (DNA): TGTGCCAGCAGGTCTACAACTAACTATGGCTACACCTTC.

This clonotype was counted at least ten times. The chain links TRBV7-8 to TRBJ1-5, with 8 bases that match TRBD1. Trimming at V came to 0 bases and at J to 7 bases, leaving 2 bases not matched to a gene. The length of the CDR3 is 14 residues. CDR1 and CDR2 (germline): SGHVS, FQNEAQ. The CDR3 is CASSLAQGAQPQHF. CDR3 bases: TGTGCCAGCAGCTTAGCCCAGGGGGCCCAGCCCCAGCATTTT.

This clonotype was detected only a few times. The chain combines TRBV25-1 with TRBJ2-3; D is possibly TRBD2 (5 bases). In germline, CDR1 is MGHDK, CDR2 SYGVNS. Deletions cut 8 bases from V and 3 bases from J, with 18 bases between. This CDR3 is 15 amino acids long. The CDR3 region has the DNA TGTGCCAGCGAGGAGGTGGGAGTAAAAACAGATACGCAGTATTTT. Its translation: CASEEVGVKTDTQYF. The entire variable domain, with the rest obtained from reference TRBV25-1 and TRBJ2-3, is as follows: EADIYQTPRYLVIGTGKKITLECSQTMGHDKMYWYQQDPGMELHLIHYSYGVNSTEKGDLSSESTVSRIRTEHFPLTLESARPSHTSQYLCASEEVGVKTDTQYFGPGTRLTVL.

The DNA for the CDR3 is TGTGCCAGCAGTGAAAGGGGAGTGAGCAGGGGAAGAAAACTTATCGAAGCTTTCTTT. It encodes CASSERGVSRGRKLIEAFF. The chain combines TRBV6-1 with TRBJ1-1, with D possibly matching TRBD1 (6 bases). Germline loops: CDR1 MNHNS, CDR2 SASEGT. Trimming removed 2 bases from V and 8 bases from J, with 30 bases in between. There are 19 residues in the CDR3.

CDR3 nucleotide sequence: TGTGCCAGCCGTGCCGGGGGGCTCGGGACCCAGTACTTC. As protein: CASRAGGLGTQYF. The chain joins TRBV19 to TRBJ2-5, with D tentatively TRBD2 (7 bases). V lost 9 bases to trimming and J lost 7 bases, with 18 bases between them. CDR1 and CDR2 from the germline V gene are LNHDA and SQIVND (reference sequence). The CDR3 is 13 residues long.

The J gene is TRBJ2-7, the V gene TRBV10-3; D not resolved. This CDR3 is built from 12 residues. Germline assignment: CDR1 ENHRY and CDR2 SYGVKD. Trimming took 7 bases from V and 5 from J, leaving 12 bases between them. CDR3 residues: CAITPNGDEQYF. The CDR3 bases are TGTGCCATCACCCCGAACGGAGACGAGCAGTACTTC.

Of note for this clonotype: A much larger clone lies a single base off, so this may be a read error. The J gene is TRBJ1-3, the V gene TRBV9; 10 nucleotides agree with TRBD1. The CDR3 covers 16 residues. Germline CDR1 and CDR2: SGDLS and YYNGEE. Trimming at V came to 1 base and at J to 4 bases, leaving 5 bases not matched to a gene. The CDR3 here is CASSVRGTGAGNTIYF. The CDR3 coding sequence is TGTGCCAGCAGCGTAAGGGGGACAGGGGCCGGAAACACCATATATTTT.

Comments on this clonotype: Germline and junction disagree at one end, which may indicate a read error. The chain links TRBV10-2 to TRBJ2-1; TRBD2 agrees at 11 bases. CDR3 size: 16 residues. Looked up from germline, CDR1 is WSHSY and CDR2 is SAAADI. The CDR3 region is CAIAQGSSGGACEQFF. DNA of the CDR3: TGTGCCATCGCCCAAGGGAGTAGCGGGGGGGCGTGTGAGCAGTTCTTC.

The chain uses TRBV10-2 and TRBJ1-2, with TRBD1 identical over 7 bases. The germline CDR1 and CDR2 sequences are WSHSY and SAAADI. With 6 bases clipped from V and 2 bases from J, the junction kept 6 bases outside the gene matches. The CDR3 covers 14 residues. CDR3 amino acids: CASRETGTNYGYTF. DNA of the CDR3: TGCGCCAGCAGGGAGACAGGGACGAACTATGGCTACACCTTC.

The chain recombines TRBV11-1 with TRBJ1-1, with TRBD1 matching over 9 bases. CDR1 and CDR2 (germline): SGHAT, FQDESV (reference sequence). Trimming at V came to 4 bases and at J to 5 bases, leaving 14 bases not matched to a gene. The CDR3 has 17 residues. CDR3 protein: CASSSVPGQGKRTEAFF. Written as DNA, the CDR3 is TGTGCCAGCAGCTCCGTCCCGGGACAGGGAAAGCGGACTGAAGCTTTCTTT.

As for this clonotype: The CDR3 does not end in the conserved phenylalanine or tryptophan, so this is likely a read error. V and J are TRBV7-7 and TRBJ2-2, with D perhaps matching TRBD1 (6 bases). V was shortened by 8 bases and J by 1 base, with 11 bases between the two germline ends. CDR3 length equals 14 residues. Germline V gene lookup returns CDR1 SSHAT and CDR2 FNYEAQ (reference sequence). The CDR3: CASGDTGNTGELFY. CDR3 bases: TGTGCCAGCGGGGACACAGGGAACACCGGGGAGCTGTTTTAT.

The rearrangement joins TRBV19 to TRBJ2-5, with D possibly matching TRBD2 (5 bases). Germline-derived CDR1 and CDR2 are LNHDA and SQIVND (reference sequence). Trimming took off 1 base at V and 5 bases at J, with 11 bases between the two ends. The CDR3 has 14 amino acids. CDR3 coding DNA: TGTGCCAGTAGTATAGGAAGAGGGCGGGAGACCCAGTACTTC. It specifies CASSIGRGRETQYF.

The chain carries TRBV19 and TRBJ1-1, with D perhaps matching TRBD1 (5 bases). The CDR3 extends over 14 amino acids. CDR1 is LNHDA, CDR2 SQIVND, per germline (reference sequence). V lost 5 bases to trimming and J lost 0 bases, with 10 bases between them. CDR3 in DNA: TGTGCCAGTAGTCCTACAGGACTGAACACTGAAGCTTTCTTT. Amino acids: CASSPTGLNTEAFF.

This clonotype appeared many times. This rearrangement joins TRBV6-2 or TRBV6-3 to TRBJ2-7, with D possibly being TRBD1 or TRBD2 (5 bases each). Germline CDR1 and CDR2: MNHEY and SVGEGT. Deletions cut 8 bases from V and 2 bases from J, with 16 bases between. CDR3 length: 14 amino acids. The CDR3 is CASVGDGLTYEQYF. As DNA, the CDR3 is TGTGCCAGCGTGGGGGACGGCCTAACCTACGAGCAGTACTTC.